These 22 T cell receptor beta chains were all obtained from the same sample, sequenced in a study of identical twins. Via MiXCR, TCRdb re-called the 5' RACE reads, giving one row per CDR3 protein. This sample yields about 100,000 distinct CDR3 sequences, of which about 5.6% are seen a single time; 9.5% to 15% belongs to the top ten. Sequenced: memory T cells sorted from blood. Receptors originate from a woman aged 50 to 65 in good health.

This clonotype came up many times. Without the conserved terminal phenylalanine or tryptophan, this CDR3 likely stems from a read error. The limits of the CDR3 on the DNA are not certain, so only TCRdb's listed CDR3 is given. The chain recombines TRBV20-1 with TRBJ2-5. Germline CDR1 reads DFQATT; CDR2 reads SNEGSKA (reference sequence). The CDR3 adds up to 10 amino acids, both ends counted. The CDR3: CSARKGPRIL.

This clonotype showed up just a few times. This chain connects TRBV20-1 to TRBJ2-3; D is ambiguous. V was pared by 2 bases and J by 5 bases, with 5 bases between. CDR3 length: 11 amino acids. Germline values: CDR1 DFQATT, CDR2 SNEGSKA (reference sequence). The CDR3 DNA is TGCAGTGCTAGATTTCTAGATACGCAGTATTTT. Its protein is CSARFLDTQYF.

The V gene is TRBV14, the J gene TRBJ1-1; a possible D gene is TRBD1 (5 bases). V lost 4 bases and J 5 bases, leaving 11 bases between the germline ends. This CDR3 contains 13 residues. CDR1 and CDR2 (germline): SGHDN, FVKESK. The CDR3 loop reads CASSLRGITEAFF. Written as DNA, the CDR3 is TGTGCCAGCAGCCTCCGGGGGATAACTGAAGCTTTCTTT.

This clonotype was counted at least ten times. V is TRBV4-1 and J is TRBJ1-1; D gene ambiguous. CDR1 is MGHRA and CDR2 is YSYEKL in the germline V gene. V lost 5 bases and J lost 3, with 7 bases in between. This CDR3 has 12 amino acids. For the CDR3, the DNA is TGCGCCAGCAGCTTCGGGGACACTGAAGCTTTCTTT. It is translated as CASSFGDTEAFF.

This clonotype was seen a handful of times. The CDR3 bases are TGCAGTGCTGGACAGATTGGCGGGGAGCTGTTTTTT. Protein sequence: CSAGQIGGELFF. This chain connects TRBV20-1 to TRBJ2-2; D might be TRBD1 (6 bases). Trimming left V 5 bases short and J 7 bases short, with 11 bases between. The CDR3 has 12 residues. In germline, CDR1 is DFQATT, CDR2 SNEGSKA (reference sequence).

This clonotype was seen at least ten times. This chain uses TRBV10-3 with TRBJ1-2, with D possibly being TRBD1 (6 bases). V was pared by 5 bases and J by 4 bases, with 17 bases between. CDR1 and CDR2 (germline): ENHRY, SYGVKD. The length of the CDR3 is 15 residues. CDR3 loop: CAISRGGGLGYGYTF. In DNA form, the CDR3 reads TGTGCCATCAGTCGGGGAGGGGGGCTCGGCTATGGCTACACCTTC.

In this sample, this clonotype turned up many times. This chain links TRBV5-6 with TRBJ1-2; D call uncertain. Per germline, CDR1 SGHDT and CDR2 YYEEEE. The CDR3 extends over 14 amino acids. V lost 1 base and J lost 7, with 14 bases in between. The CDR3 nucleotides are TGTGCCAGCAGCTTGCCCACTTTCGCCGGTGGCTACACCTTC. Its protein is CASSLPTFAGGYTF.

The rearrangement joins TRBV7-2 to TRBJ2-7; D is undetermined. Per germline, CDR1 SGHTA and CDR2 FQGNSA. The V end was cut by 4 bases, the J end by 3 bases, with 10 bases between. The CDR3 length is 13 residues. CDR3 DNA: TGTGCCAGCAGCTGGAGAATAGGCTACGAGCAGTACTTC. Translation: CASSWRIGYEQYF.

To note about this clonotype: This could be a read error, since a much larger clone is one nucleotide away. The chain uses TRBV19 and TRBJ2-3, with no clear D. The germline CDR1 and CDR2 sequences are LNHDA and SQIVND (reference sequence). The CDR3 is 15 amino acids. With 3 bases removed from V and 0 bases from J, the gap between germline ends came to 10 bases. The CDR3 DNA reads as TGTGCCAGTAGTATGGGCAGGAGTAGCACAGATACGCAGTATTTT. This encodes CASSMGRSSTDTQYF.

There are many counts of this clonotype. J is TRBJ2-1 and V is TRBV20-1; 11 bases match TRBD2. The CDR3 is made up of 15 amino acids. Germline CDR1 DFQATT, CDR2 SNEGSKA (reference sequence). The trim removed 6 bases at V and 7 bases at J, leaving 11 bases unmatched. For the CDR3, the DNA is TGCAGTGCGGAAACTCTTGGACTAGCGGGTAATGAGCAGTTCTTC. Translated: CSAETLGLAGNEQFF.

This clonotype was recorded many times. The chain links TRBV6-5 to TRBJ1-6; D perhaps matches TRBD1 (5 bases). The V end was cut by 11 bases, the J end by 7 bases, with 15 bases between. The CDR3 runs 13 residues. CDR1 and CDR2 (germline): MNHEY, SVGAGI. The CDR3 reads CAAGAGSNSPLHF. In DNA, the CDR3 is TGTGCCGCTGGGGCAGGGAGCAATTCACCCCTCCACTTT.

J is TRBJ2-6 and V is TRBV18; D is ambiguous. The CDR3 has 17 amino acids. Trimming took off 0 bases at V and 0 bases at J, with 9 bases between the two ends. From germline, CDR1 is KGHSH and CDR2 LQKENI. CDR3 DNA sequence: TGTGCCAGCTCACCACCTCGCGCAGGCTCTGGGGCCAACGTCCTGACTTTC. As protein: CASSPPRAGSGANVLTF. The complete variable domain, with remaining parts taken from reference TRBV18 and TRBJ2-6, reads NAGVMQNPRHLVRRRGQEARLRCSPMKGHSHVYWYRQLPEEGLKFMVYLQKENIIDESGMPKERFSAEFPKEGPSILRIQQVVRGDSAAYFCASSPPRAGSGANVLTFGAGSRLTVL.

The chain carries TRBV19 and TRBJ1-5; possibly TRBD1 for D (6 bases). Per germline, CDR1 LNHDA and CDR2 SQIVND (reference sequence). This CDR3 has 15 amino acids. V gave up 5 bases and J gave up 3 bases, with 14 bases separating them. CDR3 region: CASSFFRGPNQPQHF. DNA for the CDR3: TGTGCCAGTAGTTTCTTCAGGGGTCCCAATCAGCCCCAGCATTTT.

This clonotype appeared many times. This chain joins TRBV4-1 and TRBJ1-1, with TRBD1 as a possible D gene (6 bases). Trimming pared 1 base from V and 5 bases from J, leaving 17 bases between. The germline CDR1 and CDR2 sequences are MGHRA and YSYEKL. The CDR3 has 16 residues. The CDR3 region has the DNA TGCGCCAGCAGCCAAGGTTTTGGGGGGGCCAGGACTGAAGCTTTCTTT. Amino acid sequence: CASSQGFGGARTEAFF.

The chain joins TRBV27 to TRBJ2-7, with D perhaps matching TRBD2 (6 bases). Germline CDR1 is MNHEY and CDR2 is SMNVEV (reference sequence). V was shortened by 2 bases and J by 6 bases, with 29 bases between the two germline ends. The CDR3 has 19 amino acids. CDR3 protein: CASSLSSTMAFRESGEQYF. DNA of the CDR3: TGTGCCAGCAGTTTAAGCTCAACAATGGCTTTCCGGGAGTCTGGCGAGCAGTACTTC.

This clonotype was detected many times. V usage is TRBV18 and J usage is TRBJ1-1, with D tentatively TRBD1 (5 bases). Trimming left V 3 bases short and J 3 bases short, with 8 bases between. Germline values: CDR1 KGHSH, CDR2 LQKENI. The CDR3 runs 13 residues. CDR3 protein: CASSPQGYTEAFF. CDR3 nucleotide sequence: TGTGCCAGCTCACCGCAGGGCTACACTGAAGCTTTCTTT.

V gene TRBV25-1 combines with J gene TRBJ2-7; 7 bases align to TRBD1. The length of the CDR3 is 16 residues. Germline assignment: CDR1 MGHDK and CDR2 SYGVNS. J gave up 0 bases and V 5 bases, and 10 bases lay outside the gene matches. Here the CDR3 reads CASSPQRGPSSYEQYF. The CDR3 DNA follows: TGTGCCAGCAGTCCCCAGAGGGGGCCAAGCTCCTACGAGCAGTACTTC.

This clonotype was counted only a few times. This sequence joins TRBV5-5 and TRBJ1-3, with D possibly TRBD1 on 5 matching bases. There are 15 residues in the CDR3. Germline loops: CDR1 SGHKS, CDR2 YYEKEE (reference sequence). V was cut by 1 base and J by 0 bases, with 8 bases left in between. The CDR3 nucleotides are TGTGCCAGCAGCTTGACAGGTGGCTCTGGAAACACCATATATTTT. Translation gives CASSLTGGSGNTIYF.

This clonotype was detected a few times. The chain combines TRBV30 with TRBJ2-6, with D uncertain. This CDR3 has 17 amino acids. V was cut by 3 bases and J by 0 bases, with 15 bases left in between. The germline V gene has CDR1 GTSNPN and CDR2 SVGIG (reference sequence). CDR3 amino acids: CAWSEVGSSSGANVLTF. The CDR3 bases are TGTGCCTGGAGCGAGGTGGGCAGCAGCTCTGGGGCCAACGTCCTGACTTTC.

This clonotype was counted at least ten times. This chain links TRBV10-3 with TRBJ2-1; the match to TRBD2 covers 7 bases. The CDR3 is 14 amino acids. Looked up from germline, CDR1 is ENHRY and CDR2 is SYGVKD. V gave up 10 bases and J gave up 4 bases; unmatched junction bases: 10. The CDR3 reads CATMGGAGYNEQFF. The CDR3 DNA reads as TGTGCCACGATGGGGGGAGCGGGATACAATGAGCAGTTCTTC.

The sample holds many counts of this clonotype. The chain has TRBV12-3 or TRBV12-4 and TRBJ2-5, with 7 bases fitting TRBD1. Trimming cost V 6 bases and J 3 bases; bases outside gene matches: 7. The CDR3 is 14 amino acids. The CDR3 sequence is CASRERTGEETQYF. The CDR3 DNA sequence: TGTGCCAGCAGGGAGAGGACAGGAGAAGAGACCCAGTACTTC.

This clonotype occurred many times. The chain carries TRBV6-2 or TRBV6-3 and TRBJ2-7; 8 nucleotides align to TRBD2. Germline CDR1 MNHEY, CDR2 SVGEGT. This CDR3 spans 19 amino acids. The trim removed 2 bases at V and 7 bases at J, leaving 22 bases unmatched. CDR3 bases: TGTGCCAGCAGTTACAGGAACACCGGTCCGGGACTAGGGGCGGGGGAGCAGTACTTC. Translated: CASSYRNTGPGLGAGEQYF.